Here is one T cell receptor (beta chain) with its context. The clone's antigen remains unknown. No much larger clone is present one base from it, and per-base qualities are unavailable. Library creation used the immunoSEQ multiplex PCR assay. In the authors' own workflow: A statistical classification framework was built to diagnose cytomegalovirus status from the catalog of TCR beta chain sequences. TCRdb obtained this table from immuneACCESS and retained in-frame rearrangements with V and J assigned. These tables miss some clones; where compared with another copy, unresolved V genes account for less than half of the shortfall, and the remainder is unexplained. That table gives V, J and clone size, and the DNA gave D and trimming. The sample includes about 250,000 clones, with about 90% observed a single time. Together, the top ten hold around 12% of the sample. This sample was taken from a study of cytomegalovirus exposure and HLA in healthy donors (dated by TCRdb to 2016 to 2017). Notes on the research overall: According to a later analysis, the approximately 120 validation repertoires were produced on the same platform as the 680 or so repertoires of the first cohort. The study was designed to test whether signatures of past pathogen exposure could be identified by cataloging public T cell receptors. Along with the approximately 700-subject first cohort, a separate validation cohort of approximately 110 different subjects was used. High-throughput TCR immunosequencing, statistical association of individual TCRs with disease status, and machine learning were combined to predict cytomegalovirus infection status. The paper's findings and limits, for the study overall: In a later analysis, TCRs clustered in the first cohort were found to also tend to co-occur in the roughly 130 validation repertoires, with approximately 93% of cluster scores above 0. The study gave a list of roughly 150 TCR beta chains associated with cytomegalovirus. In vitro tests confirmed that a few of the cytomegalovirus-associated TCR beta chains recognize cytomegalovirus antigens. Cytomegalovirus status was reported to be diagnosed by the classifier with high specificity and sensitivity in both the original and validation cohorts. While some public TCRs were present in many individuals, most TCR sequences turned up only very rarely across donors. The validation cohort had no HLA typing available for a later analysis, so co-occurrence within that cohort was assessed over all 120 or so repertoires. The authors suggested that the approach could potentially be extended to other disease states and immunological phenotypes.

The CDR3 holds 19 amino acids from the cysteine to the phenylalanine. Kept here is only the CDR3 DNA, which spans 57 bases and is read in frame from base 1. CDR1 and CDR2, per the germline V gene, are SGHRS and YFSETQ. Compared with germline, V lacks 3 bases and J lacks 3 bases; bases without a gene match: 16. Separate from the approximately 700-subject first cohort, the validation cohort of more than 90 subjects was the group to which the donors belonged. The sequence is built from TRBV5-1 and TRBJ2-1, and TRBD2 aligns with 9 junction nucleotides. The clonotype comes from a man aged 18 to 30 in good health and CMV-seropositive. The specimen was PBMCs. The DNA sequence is TGCGCCAGCAGCTCCCTGAAAGAAAGGACTAGCGTTGGCTACAATGAGCAGTTCTTC. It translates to CASSSLKERTSVGYNEQFF.